This T cell receptor (beta chain) was identified during a study of neoadjuvant anti-PD-1 for oral cavity cancer. The overall study: Patients mostly received three to four biweekly nivolumab doses at 3 mg/kg before surgery.

The table came from immunoSEQ multiplex PCR; TCRdb's copy has only in-frame clones and leaves some out. The sample includes some 15,000 clones, 71% of them seen just once. With 5 bases clipped from V and 0 bases from J, the junction kept 3 bases outside the gene matches. From germline, CDR1 is SGHTA and CDR2 FQGTGA. This CDR3 has 15 amino acids. With respect to this clone: Its cognate antigen is unknown.

Stage II-IVA oral cavity squamous cell carcinoma was new and untreated by systemic or radiation therapy. General study results and limits: With three patients per group, TCR findings need larger cohorts.

The chain links TRBV7-3 to TRBJ2-2, with TRBD1 identical over 7 bases. The origin of this receptor is a person between 40 and 80 years old with oral cavity squamous cell carcinoma. This sample comprised PBMCs, obtained before nivolumab (anti-PD-1) treatment. This CDR3 is CASSRDRANTGELFF. For the CDR3, the DNA is TGTGCCAGCAGCCGCGACAGGGCGAACACCGGGGAGCTGTTTTTT.